These 10 T cell receptor beta chains came from one sample sequenced in a study of regulatory T cells in long-lasting Graves disease. As to time point: newly diagnosed GD, antithyroid drugs for less than 3 months. Construction of the TCR library relied on RNA isolated from PBMCs. CDR3 regions were amplified by Arm-PCR using iRepertoire HTBI primers to build TCR beta libraries. TCRdb reprocessed the multiplex PCR reads via MiXCR and lists one record per CDR3 protein. The table has a few hundred thousand distinct CDR3 sequences, roughly 10% seen once. The data were also submitted as part of a second study, on T cells in Graves' hyperthyroidism and ophthalmopathy.

The starting material was peripheral blood mononuclear cells (PBMCs), obtained at new diagnosis, from a patient treated with antithyroid drugs. These receptors originate from a woman in her late teens or twenties with Graves disease.

This clonotype was seen many times. The V call is TRBV7-9, the J call TRBJ2-2; no clear D. Trimming shortened V by 5 bases and J by 6 bases, and 16 bases separated the two germline ends. The CDR3 spans 15 residues. The germline V gene has CDR1 SEHNR and CDR2 FQNEAQ (reference sequence). The CDR3 DNA follows: TGTGCCAGCAGCCCCTTTGAGCTAATGGCCGGGGAGCTGTTTTTT. Its translation: CASSPFELMAGELFF.

This clonotype appeared a few times. V is TRBV11-2 and J is TRBJ2-2; TRBD1 matches 7 bases. Trimming removed 6 bases from V and 8 bases from J; junction bases left unmatched: 15. CDR3 length equals 16 residues. Per the germline V gene, CDR1 is SGHAT and CDR2 is FQNNGV. The CDR3 loop reads CASRHPGTVRRGELFF. CDR3 bases: TGTGCCAGCAGACACCCCGGGACAGTCAGGAGGGGGGAGCTGTTTTTT.

The rearrangement joins TRBV30 to TRBJ1-3, with unresolved D. The CDR3 extends over 12 amino acids. V lost 2 bases, J lost 6 bases, and 8 bases lay in between. CDR1 and CDR2 (germline): GTSNPN, SVGIG (reference sequence). The CDR3 nucleotides are TGTGCCTGGAGTACGAGCACAAACACCATATATTTT. It codes for CAWSTSTNTIYF.

The chain employs TRBV24-1 and TRBJ1-2; a possible D gene is TRBD1 (6 bases). This CDR3 has 14 amino acids. Germline V gene data show CDR1 as KGHDR and CDR2 as SFDVKD. Trimming pared 2 bases from V and 4 bases from J, leaving 10 bases between. The CDR3 reads CATSDYRAGYGYTF. The CDR3 DNA follows: TGTGCCACCAGTGATTACAGGGCAGGCTATGGCTACACCTTC.

The rearrangement uses TRBV5-8 and TRBJ1-5; D is unclear. Trimming removed 3 bases from V and 0 bases from J, with 7 bases in between. This CDR3 has 14 residues. From germline, CDR1 is SGHTS and CDR2 YDEGEE. The CDR3 here is CASSWPISNQPQHF. The CDR3 region has the DNA TGTGCCAGCAGCTGGCCGATTAGCAATCAGCCCCAGCATTTT.

This clonotype has more than one count but fewer than ten. The chain joins TRBV10-1 to TRBJ2-2, with D unresolved. CDR3 length: 13 residues. Germline V gene sequence: CDR1 WNHNN, CDR2 SYGVQD (reference sequence). The V end lost 8 bases, the J end lost 0 bases, and 7 bases lay between the germline ends. DNA for the CDR3: TGCGCCAGCGGGGATACGAACACCGGGGAGCTGTTTTTT. Protein sequence: CASGDTNTGELFF.

This clonotype came up many times. The chain has TRBV6-2 or TRBV6-3 and TRBJ2-1; 8 nucleotides line up with TRBD1. V was pared by 5 bases and J by 9 bases, with 9 bases of the junction left unmatched. The CDR3 consists of 14 residues. The germline gives CDR1 MNHEY, CDR2 SVGEGT. CDR3 DNA: TGTGCCAGCAGTCGGACAGGGTTGGCTGGTGAGCAGTTCTTC. This gives the protein CASSRTGLAGEQFF.

This clonotype was picked up many times. The chain carries TRBV12-3 or TRBV12-4 and TRBJ1-4; D is undetermined. CDR3 size: 12 residues. V dropped 4 bases and J dropped 3 bases, with 3 bases sitting between them. Here the CDR3 DNA reads TGTGCCAGCAGTTACCCTAATGAAAAACTGTTTTTT. It codes for CASSYPNEKLFF.

This chain uses TRBV2 with TRBJ2-1; perhaps D is TRBD1 or TRBD2 (5 bases each). There are 15 residues in the CDR3. Deletions cut 6 bases from V and 1 base from J, with 13 bases between. CDR1 and CDR2 from the germline V gene are SNHLY and FYNNEI. The DNA for the CDR3 is TGTGCCAGCAGACTAGGGACGGGTTCCTACAATGAGCAGTTCTTC. It encodes CASRLGTGSYNEQFF.

The genes are TRBV7-3 and TRBJ1-5; D gene unclear. Per germline, CDR1 SGHTA and CDR2 FQGTGA. V was pared by 0 bases and J by 6 bases, with 6 bases between. CDR3 size: 13 residues. CDR3 sequence reads: CASSLTPVQPQHF. CDR3 DNA: TGTGCCAGCAGCTTAACGCCGGTTCAGCCCCAGCATTTT.